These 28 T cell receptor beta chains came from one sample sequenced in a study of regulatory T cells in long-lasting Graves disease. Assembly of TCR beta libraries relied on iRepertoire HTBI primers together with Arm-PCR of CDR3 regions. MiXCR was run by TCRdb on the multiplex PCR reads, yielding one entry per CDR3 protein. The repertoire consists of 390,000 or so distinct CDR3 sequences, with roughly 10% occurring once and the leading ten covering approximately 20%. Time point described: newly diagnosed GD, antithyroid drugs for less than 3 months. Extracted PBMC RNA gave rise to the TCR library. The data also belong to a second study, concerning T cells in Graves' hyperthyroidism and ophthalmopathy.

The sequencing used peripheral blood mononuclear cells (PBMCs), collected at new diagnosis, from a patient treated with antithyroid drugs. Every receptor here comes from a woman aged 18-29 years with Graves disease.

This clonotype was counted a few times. CDR3 amino acids: CSALTGSNQPQHF. CDR3 sequence (DNA): TGCAGTGCCCTAACAGGGAGCAATCAGCCCCAGCATTTT. The chain couples TRBV20-1 to TRBJ1-5; D perhaps matches TRBD1 (6 bases). V was trimmed by 6 bases and J by 1 base, leaving 10 bases between them. Germline V gene data show CDR1 as DFQATT and CDR2 as SNEGSKA (reference sequence). The CDR3 sequence is 13 residues long.

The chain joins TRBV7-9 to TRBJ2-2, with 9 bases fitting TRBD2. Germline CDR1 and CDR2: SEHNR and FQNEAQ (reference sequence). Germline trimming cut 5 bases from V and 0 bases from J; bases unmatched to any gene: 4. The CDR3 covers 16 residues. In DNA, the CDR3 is TGTGCCAGCAGCCCTACTAGCGGGCCGAACACCGGGGAGCTGTTTTTT. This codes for CASSPTSGPNTGELFF.

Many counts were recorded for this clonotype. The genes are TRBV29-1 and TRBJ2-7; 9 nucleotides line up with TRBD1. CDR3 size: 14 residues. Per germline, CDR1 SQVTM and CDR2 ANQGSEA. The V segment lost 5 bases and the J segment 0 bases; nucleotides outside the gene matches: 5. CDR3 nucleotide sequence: TGCAGCGTTACCGGGACAGGGAGCTCCTACGAGCAGTACTTC. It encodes CSVTGTGSSYEQYF.

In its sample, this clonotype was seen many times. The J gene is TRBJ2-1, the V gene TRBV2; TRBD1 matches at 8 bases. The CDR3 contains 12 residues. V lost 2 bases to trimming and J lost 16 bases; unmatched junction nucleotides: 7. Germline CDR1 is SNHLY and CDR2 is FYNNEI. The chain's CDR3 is CASSETWDRLFF. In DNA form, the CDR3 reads TGTGCCAGCAGTGAAACCTGGGACAGGTTATTCTTC.

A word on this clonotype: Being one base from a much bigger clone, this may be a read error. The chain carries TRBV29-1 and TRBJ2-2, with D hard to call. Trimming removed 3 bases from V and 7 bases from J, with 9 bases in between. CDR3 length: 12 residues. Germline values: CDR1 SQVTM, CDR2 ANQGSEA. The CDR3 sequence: CSVDSGVGELFF. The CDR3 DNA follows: TGCAGCGTTGATTCTGGTGTCGGGGAGCTGTTTTTT.

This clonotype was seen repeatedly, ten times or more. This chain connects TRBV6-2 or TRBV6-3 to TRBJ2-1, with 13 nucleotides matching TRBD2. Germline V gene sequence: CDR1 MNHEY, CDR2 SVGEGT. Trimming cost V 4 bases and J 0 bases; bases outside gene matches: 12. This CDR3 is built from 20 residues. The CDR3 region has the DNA TGTGCCAGCAGTTCTGCACCGGGACTAGCGGGGACGAGCTCCTACAATGAGCAGTTCTTC. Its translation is CASSSAPGLAGTSSYNEQFF.

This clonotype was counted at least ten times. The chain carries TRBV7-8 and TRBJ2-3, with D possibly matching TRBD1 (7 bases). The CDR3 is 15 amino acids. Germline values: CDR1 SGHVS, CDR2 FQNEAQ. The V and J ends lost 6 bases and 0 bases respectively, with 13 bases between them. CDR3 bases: TGTGCCAGCAGGGAGACAGGGACTAGCACAGATACGCAGTATTTT. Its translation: CASRETGTSTDTQYF.

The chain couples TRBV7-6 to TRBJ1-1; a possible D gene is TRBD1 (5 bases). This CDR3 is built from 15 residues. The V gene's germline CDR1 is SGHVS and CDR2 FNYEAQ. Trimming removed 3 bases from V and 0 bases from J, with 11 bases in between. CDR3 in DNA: TGTGCCAGCAGCTTGGGGCGAACCTTGAACACTGAAGCTTTCTTT. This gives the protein CASSLGRTLNTEAFF.

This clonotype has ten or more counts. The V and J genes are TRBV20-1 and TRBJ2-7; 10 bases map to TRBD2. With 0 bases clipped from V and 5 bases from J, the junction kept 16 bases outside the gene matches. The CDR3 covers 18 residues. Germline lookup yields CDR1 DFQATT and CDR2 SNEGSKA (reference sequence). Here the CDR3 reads CSARELIPTGLAMDEQYF. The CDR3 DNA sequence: TGCAGTGCTAGAGAGCTGATTCCTACGGGACTAGCGATGGACGAGCAGTACTTC.

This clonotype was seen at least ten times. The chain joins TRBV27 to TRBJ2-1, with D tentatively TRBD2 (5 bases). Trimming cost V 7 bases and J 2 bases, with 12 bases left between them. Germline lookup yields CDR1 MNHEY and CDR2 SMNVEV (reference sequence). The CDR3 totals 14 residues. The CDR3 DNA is TGTGCCAGCACGTCACAGAGGGCCTACAATGAGCAGTTCTTC. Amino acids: CASTSQRAYNEQFF.

The CDR3 coding sequence is TGTGCCAGCAGACCCCGGGACACCTATGGCTACACCTTC. This translates into CASRPRDTYGYTF. This sequence joins TRBV6-2 or TRBV6-3 and TRBJ1-2, with D possibly matching TRBD1 (6 bases). The CDR3 length is 13 residues. Per the germline V gene, CDR1 is MNHEY and CDR2 is SVGEGT. The V end lost 6 bases, the J end lost 4 bases, and 12 bases lay between the germline ends.

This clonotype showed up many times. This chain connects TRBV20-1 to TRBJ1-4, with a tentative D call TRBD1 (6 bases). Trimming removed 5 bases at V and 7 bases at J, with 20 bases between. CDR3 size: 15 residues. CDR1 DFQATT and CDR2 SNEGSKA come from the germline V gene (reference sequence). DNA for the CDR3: TGCAGTGCTCCACCTTCAGGGGCCAGGAGTGAAAAACTGTTTTTT. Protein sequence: CSAPPSGARSEKLFF.

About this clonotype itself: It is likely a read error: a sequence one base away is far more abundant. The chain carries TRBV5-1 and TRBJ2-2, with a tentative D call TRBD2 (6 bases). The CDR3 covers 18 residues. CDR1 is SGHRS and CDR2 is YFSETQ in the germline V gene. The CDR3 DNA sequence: TGTGCCAGCGGCTTAATGGGACTGGCCGCCGGGTACACCGGGGAGCTGTTTTTT. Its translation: CASGLMGLAAGYTGELFF.

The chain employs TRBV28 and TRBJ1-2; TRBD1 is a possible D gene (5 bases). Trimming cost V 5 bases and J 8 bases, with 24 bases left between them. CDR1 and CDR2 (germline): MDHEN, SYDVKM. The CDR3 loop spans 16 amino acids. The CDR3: CASSPSRRLYQGGYTF. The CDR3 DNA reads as TGTGCCAGCAGTCCCTCGAGACGGCTCTACCAGGGCGGCTACACCTTC.

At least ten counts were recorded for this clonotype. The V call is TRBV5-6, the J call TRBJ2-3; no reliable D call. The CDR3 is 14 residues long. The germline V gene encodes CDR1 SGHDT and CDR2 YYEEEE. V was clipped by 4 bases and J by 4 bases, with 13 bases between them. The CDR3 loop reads CASSQTYVPDTQYF. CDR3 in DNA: TGTGCCAGCAGCCAGACCTATGTTCCAGATACGCAGTATTTT. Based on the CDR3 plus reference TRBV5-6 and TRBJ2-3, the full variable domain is DAGVTQSPTHLIKTRGQQVTLRCSPKSGHDTVSWYQQALGQGPQFIFQYYEEEERQRGNFPDRFSGHQFPNYSSELNVNALLLGDSALYLCASSQTYVPDTQYFGPGTRLTVL.

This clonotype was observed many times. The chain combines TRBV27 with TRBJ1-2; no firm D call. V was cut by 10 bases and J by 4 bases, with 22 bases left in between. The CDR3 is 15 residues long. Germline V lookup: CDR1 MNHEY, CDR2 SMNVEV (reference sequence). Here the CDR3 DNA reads TGTGCCACCCGAGGTACCGAGGAATATTTCTATGGCTACACCTTC. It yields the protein CATRGTEEYFYGYTF.

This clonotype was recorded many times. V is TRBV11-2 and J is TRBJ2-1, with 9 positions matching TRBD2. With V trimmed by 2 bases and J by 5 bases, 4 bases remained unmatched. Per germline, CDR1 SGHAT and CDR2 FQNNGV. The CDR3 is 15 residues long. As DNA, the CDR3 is TGTGCCAGCAGCTTATTCGCGGGGGGGGACAATGAGCAGTTCTTC. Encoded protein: CASSLFAGGDNEQFF.

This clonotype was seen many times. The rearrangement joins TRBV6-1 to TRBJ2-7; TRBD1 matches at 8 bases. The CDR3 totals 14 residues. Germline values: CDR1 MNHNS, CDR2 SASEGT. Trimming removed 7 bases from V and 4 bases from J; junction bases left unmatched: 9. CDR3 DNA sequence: TGTGCCAGCACTTGGACAGGGAATTCGTACGAGCAGTACTTC. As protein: CASTWTGNSYEQYF.

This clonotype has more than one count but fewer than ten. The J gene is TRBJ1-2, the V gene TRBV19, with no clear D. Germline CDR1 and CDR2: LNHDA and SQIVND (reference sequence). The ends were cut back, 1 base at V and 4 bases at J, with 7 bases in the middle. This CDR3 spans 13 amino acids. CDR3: CASSIGPAYGYTF. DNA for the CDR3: TGTGCCAGTAGTATAGGGCCAGCCTATGGCTACACCTTC.

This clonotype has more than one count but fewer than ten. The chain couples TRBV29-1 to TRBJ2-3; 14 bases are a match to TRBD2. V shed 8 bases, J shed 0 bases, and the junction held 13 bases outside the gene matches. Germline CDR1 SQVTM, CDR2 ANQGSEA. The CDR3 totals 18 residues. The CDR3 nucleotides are TGCAGCCCCCGACTAGCGGGGGGGGCCTCCGCTAGCACAGATACGCAGTATTTT. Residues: CSPRLAGGASASTDTQYF.

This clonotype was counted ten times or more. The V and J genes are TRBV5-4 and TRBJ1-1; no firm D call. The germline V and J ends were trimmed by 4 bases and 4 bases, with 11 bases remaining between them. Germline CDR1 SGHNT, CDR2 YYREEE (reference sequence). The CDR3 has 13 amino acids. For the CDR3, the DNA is TGTGCCAGCAGCGTCGCCCCCCTCACTGAAGCTTTCTTT. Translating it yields CASSVAPLTEAFF.

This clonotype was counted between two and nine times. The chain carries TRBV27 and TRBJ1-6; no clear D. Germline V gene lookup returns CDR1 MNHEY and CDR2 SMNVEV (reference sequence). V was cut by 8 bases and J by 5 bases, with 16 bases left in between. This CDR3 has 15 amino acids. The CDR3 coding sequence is TGTGCCAGCGCCTCCCATTCGCAGAATAATTCACCCCTCCACTTT. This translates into CASASHSQNNSPLHF.

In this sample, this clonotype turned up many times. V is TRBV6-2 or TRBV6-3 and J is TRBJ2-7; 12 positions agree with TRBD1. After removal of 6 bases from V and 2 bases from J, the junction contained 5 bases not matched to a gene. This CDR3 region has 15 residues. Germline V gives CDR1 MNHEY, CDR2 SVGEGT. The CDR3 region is CASRPGQGAAYEQYV. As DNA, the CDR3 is TGTGCCAGCAGACCGGGACAGGGGGCCGCCTACGAGCAGTACGTC.

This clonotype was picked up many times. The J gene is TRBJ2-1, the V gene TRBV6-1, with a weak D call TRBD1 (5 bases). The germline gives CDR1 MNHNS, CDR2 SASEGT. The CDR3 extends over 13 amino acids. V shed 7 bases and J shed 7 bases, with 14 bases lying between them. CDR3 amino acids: CASKRSGHNEQFF. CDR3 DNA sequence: TGTGCCAGCAAGAGGTCAGGGCATAATGAGCAGTTCTTC.

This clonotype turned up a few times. The CDR3 loop reads CASSPLGAFTEQFF. DNA of the CDR3: TGTGCCAGCAGCCCGTTAGGGGCTTTCACTGAGCAGTTCTTC. The rearrangement links TRBV3-1 to TRBJ2-1; D might be TRBD1 (5 bases). The CDR3 totals 14 residues. Germline CDR1 is LGHDT and CDR2 is YNNKEL (reference sequence). V lost 4 bases, J lost 9 bases, and 16 bases lay in between.

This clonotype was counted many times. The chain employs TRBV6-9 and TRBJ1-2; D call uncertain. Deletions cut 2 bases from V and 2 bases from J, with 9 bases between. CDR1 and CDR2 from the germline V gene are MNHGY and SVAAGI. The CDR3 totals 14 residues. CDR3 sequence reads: CASSYRRENYGYTF. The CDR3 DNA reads TGTGCCAGCAGTTATAGAAGGGAGAACTATGGCTACACCTTC.

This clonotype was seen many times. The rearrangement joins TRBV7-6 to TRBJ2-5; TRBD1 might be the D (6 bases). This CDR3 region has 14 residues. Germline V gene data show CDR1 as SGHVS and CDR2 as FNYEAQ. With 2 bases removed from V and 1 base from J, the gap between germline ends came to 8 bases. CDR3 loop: CASSLWGPQETQYF. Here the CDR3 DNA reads TGTGCCAGCAGCTTATGGGGGCCCCAAGAGACCCAGTACTTC.

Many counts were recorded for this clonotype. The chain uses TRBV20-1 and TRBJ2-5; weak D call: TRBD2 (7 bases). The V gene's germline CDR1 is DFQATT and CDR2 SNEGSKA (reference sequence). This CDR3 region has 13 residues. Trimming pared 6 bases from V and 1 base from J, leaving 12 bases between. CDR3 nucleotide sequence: TGCAGTGCCATACGGGGGGCCCAAGAGACCCAGTACTTC. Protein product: CSAIRGAQETQYF.